Below are 24 T cell receptor beta chains sequenced from a single sample in a study of T cell repertoires in cytomegalovirus infection. Their recognized antigens are unknown. TCRdb fed the reads into MiXCR, producing one record per CDR3 protein. This table has approximately 120,000 distinct CDR3 sequences, over 30% appearing once. Specimen: CD8+ T cells from cultured PBMCs, collected from culture after CMV antigen stimulation. These receptors all come from a human donor in good health (CMV status not recorded). Some clones in this sample may be carry-over from other donors' samples.

This clonotype was counted many times. The V and J genes are TRBV7-9 and TRBJ1-1; no clear D gene. V dropped 5 bases and J dropped 2 bases, with 6 bases sitting between them. CDR3 length equals 12 residues. Germline loops: CDR1 SEHNR, CDR2 FQNEAQ (reference sequence). CDR3 sequence reads: CASSPSNTEAFF. CDR3 nucleotides: TGTGCCAGCAGCCCTTCAAACACTGAAGCTTTCTTT.

The chain carries TRBV12-3 or TRBV12-4 and TRBJ2-5, with D perhaps matching TRBD1 (5 bases). CDR3 length: 16 amino acids. The germline V and J ends were trimmed by 6 bases and 1 base, with 18 bases remaining between them. In DNA, the CDR3 is TGTGCCAGCAGCACTCCCCAAGTGACAGCCCAAGAGACCCAGTACTTC. It specifies CASSTPQVTAQETQYF.

This rearrangement joins TRBV7-6 to TRBJ2-7, with 9 bases lining up with TRBD1. Trimming removed 5 bases from V and 7 bases from J; junction bases left unmatched: 9. CDR3 length equals 14 residues. Per the germline V gene, CDR1 is SGHVS and CDR2 is FNYEAQ. DNA of the CDR3: TGTGCCAGCAGCCCGGGACAGGGCTTAGGGGAGCAGTACTTC. This codes for CASSPGQGLGEQYF.

Note on this clonotype: The junction departs from germline at one end; a sequencing error may be responsible. The chain joins TRBV7-2 to TRBJ2-1; no clear D gene. The CDR3 is 16 amino acids. In germline, CDR1 is SGHTA, CDR2 FQGNSA. In DNA form, the CDR3 reads TGTGCCTGCAGCACCCCCGGCCGGCAGCTTCACAATGAGCAGTTCTTC. It translates to CACSTPGRQLHNEQFF.

This chain joins TRBV5-8 and TRBJ2-1, with 9 nucleotides matching TRBD1. The CDR3 is made up of 16 amino acids. V shed 6 bases and J 4 bases; nucleotides not matched to a gene: 11. Looked up from germline, CDR1 is SGHTS and CDR2 is YDEGEE. CDR3 in amino acids: CASIDRGVGPYNEQFF. The CDR3 DNA reads as TGTGCCAGCATCGACAGGGGGGTTGGTCCATACAATGAGCAGTTCTTC.

V usage is TRBV11-1 and J usage is TRBJ2-3, with D perhaps TRBD2 (6 bases). Germline V gene sequence: CDR1 SGHAT, CDR2 FQDESV (reference sequence). The V gene lost 3 bases and the J gene lost 2 bases, with 12 bases spanning the gap. This CDR3 spans 15 amino acids. Written as DNA, the CDR3 is TGTGCCAGCAGCTTGGTCGGGGGTTACACAGATACGCAGTATTTT. Translated, it gives CASSLVGGYTDTQYF.

The chain has TRBV7-9 and TRBJ2-1; D call uncertain. Germline CDR1 SEHNR, CDR2 FQNEAQ (reference sequence). CDR3 size: 14 residues. The V end lost 4 bases, the J end lost 10 bases, and 17 bases lay between the germline ends. The DNA of the CDR3 is TGTGCCAGCAGCTCCAACCTCTTTGCCTTCGAGCAGTTCTTC. Translated, it gives CASSSNLFAFEQFF.

This sequence joins TRBV5-1 and TRBJ2-3; maybe TRBD1 (5 bases). Trimming pared 5 bases from V and 0 bases from J, leaving 10 bases between. There are 14 residues in the CDR3. Germline assignment: CDR1 SGHRS and CDR2 YFSETQ. This CDR3 reads CASRIGDSTDTQYF. The CDR3 nucleotides read TGCGCCAGCAGAATAGGGGATAGCACAGATACGCAGTATTTT.

The chain is built from TRBV12-3 or TRBV12-4 and TRBJ2-1; D remains ambiguous. Trimming shortened V by 11 bases and J by 8 bases, and 16 bases separated the two germline ends. The CDR3 has 12 amino acids. For the CDR3, the DNA is TGTGCCGTCGCGATAGTCCTTGATGAGCAGTTCTTC. It specifies CAVAIVLDEQFF.

V gene TRBV7-3 combines with J gene TRBJ2-7, with 8 positions matching TRBD2. This CDR3 is 13 amino acids long. CDR1 is SGHTA and CDR2 is FQGTGA in the germline V gene. The V segment lost 6 bases and the J segment 6 bases; nucleotides outside the gene matches: 7. For the CDR3, the DNA is TGTGCCAGCAGGCCGGGGGGGGAAGGCGAGCAGTACTTC. Translated: CASRPGGEGEQYF. The whole variable domain, remainder taken from reference TRBV7-3 and TRBJ2-7, is GAGVSQTPSNKVTEKGKYVELRCDPISGHTALYWYRQSLGQGPEFLIYFQGTGAADDSGLPNDRFFAVRPEGSVSTLKIQRTERGDSAVYLCASRPGGEGEQYFGPGTRLTVT.

This clonotype has at least ten counts. V gene TRBV28 combines with J gene TRBJ2-7; maybe TRBD2 (5 bases). The CDR3 has 14 amino acids. The germline gives CDR1 MDHEN, CDR2 SYDVKM. V lost 7 bases to trimming and J lost 13 bases, with 26 bases between them. CDR3 sequence reads: CASTLGVEPPRLYF. The CDR3 nucleotides read TGTGCCAGCACCCTGGGAGTCGAACCCCCTCGTCTTTACTTC.

This clonotype was detected only a few times. The chain has TRBV7-8 and TRBJ2-3; TRBD2 matches 12 bases. The CDR3 covers 20 residues. With 2 bases clipped from V and 3 bases from J, the junction kept 15 bases outside the gene matches. In germline, CDR1 is SGHVS, CDR2 FQNEAQ. The CDR3 loop is CASSLWASGGARSRTDTQYF. CDR3 in DNA: TGTGCCAGCAGCTTATGGGCTAGCGGGGGGGCGAGGAGTAGGACAGATACGCAGTATTTT.

This clonotype was observed at least ten times. V and J are TRBV19 and TRBJ2-1, with D unclear. The germline V gene encodes CDR1 LNHDA and CDR2 SQIVND (reference sequence). CDR3 size: 12 residues. V was cut by 6 bases and J by 4 bases, with 7 bases left in between. The CDR3 spells CASSAGYNEQFF. The DNA for the CDR3 is TGTGCCAGTAGCGCAGGTTACAATGAGCAGTTCTTC.

This clonotype was observed at least ten times. This rearrangement joins TRBV7-8 to TRBJ2-1; 12 bases line up with TRBD2. CDR3 length: 15 residues. J lost 5 bases, V lost 2 bases, and 1 base had no gene match. Germline values: CDR1 SGHVS, CDR2 FQNEAQ. Written as DNA, the CDR3 is TGTGCCAGCAGCTTACTAGCGGGGGGGAACAATGAGCAGTTCTTC. It yields the protein CASSLLAGGNNEQFF.

The chain employs TRBV28 and TRBJ2-7, with unresolved D. V lost 6 bases to trimming and J lost 5 bases, with 11 bases between them. The CDR3 contains 12 residues. Germline loops: CDR1 MDHEN, CDR2 SYDVKM. The CDR3: CASSWDGNEQYF. CDR3 DNA: TGTGCCAGCAGCTGGGATGGGAACGAGCAGTACTTC.

The J gene is TRBJ2-1, the V gene TRBV6-2 or TRBV6-3; 9 bases align to TRBD1. Germline V CDR1 and CDR2: MNHEY, SVGEGT. The CDR3 consists of 16 residues. V was pared by 6 bases and J by 2 bases, with 8 bases of the junction left unmatched. The DNA of the CDR3 is TGTGCCAGCAGATATCCGGGACAGGGCACCTACAATGAGCAGTTCTTC. As protein: CASRYPGQGTYNEQFF.

This clonotype occurred a few times. This chain links TRBV6-2 or TRBV6-3 with TRBJ1-1; maybe TRBD1 (5 bases). The CDR3 loop spans 16 amino acids. Germline assignment: CDR1 MNHEY and CDR2 SVGEGT. V was trimmed by 0 bases and J by 6 bases, leaving 17 bases between them. CDR3 sequence reads: CASSYSRALPRPEAFF. CDR3 DNA sequence: TGTGCCAGCAGTTACTCCAGGGCGCTACCGAGGCCTGAAGCTTTCTTT.

CDR3: CASTALSTYSNQPQHF. The CDR3 region has the DNA TGTGCCAGCACCGCACTGTCTACGTATAGCAATCAGCCCCAGCATTTT. The genes are TRBV7-8 and TRBJ1-5, with unresolved D. V was pared by 7 bases and J by 0 bases, with 16 bases between. Germline V gene data show CDR1 as SGHVS and CDR2 as FQNEAQ. The CDR3 is made up of 16 amino acids.

The chain combines TRBV5-6 with TRBJ2-7; D ambiguous. Trimming removed 1 base from V and 2 bases from J, with 4 bases in between. CDR1 SGHDT and CDR2 YYEEEE come from the germline V gene. This CDR3 has 12 residues. The CDR3 DNA reads TGTGCCAGCAGCTTGTCCACCTACGAGCAGTACTTC. It encodes CASSLSTYEQYF.

The chain employs TRBV6-1 and TRBJ2-7; D unresolved. This CDR3 contains 12 residues. Trimming removed 3 bases from V and 1 base from J, with 4 bases in between. Germline loops: CDR1 MNHNS, CDR2 SASEGT. This CDR3 reads CASSDPSYEQYF. The CDR3 DNA reads TGTGCCAGCAGTGACCCGTCCTACGAGCAGTACTTC.

A word on this clonotype: Germline is not matched at one junction end, which may reflect a read error. CDR3: CASNLYPGGFYEQYF. The CDR3 coding sequence is TGTGCCAGCAACTTATACCCGGGAGGTTTCTACGAGCAGTACTTC. This chain joins TRBV7-2 and TRBJ2-7, with 7 bases fitting TRBD2. Germline values: CDR1 SGHTA, CDR2 FQGNSA. There are 15 residues in the CDR3. Full variable domain (missing parts from reference TRBV7-2 and TRBJ2-7): GAGVSQSPSNKVTEKGKDVELRCDPISGHTALYWYRQSLGQGLEFLIYFQGNSAPDKSGLPSDRFSAERTGGSVSTLTIQRTQQEDSAVYLCASNLYPGGFYEQYFGPGTRLTVT.

The V and J genes are TRBV7-4 and TRBJ2-5, with 9 nucleotides matching TRBD2. V gave up 0 bases and J gave up 5 bases; unmatched junction bases: 10. Germline values: CDR1 SGHVT, CDR2 SQSDAQ. CDR3 length equals 17 residues. CDR3 bases: TGTGCCAGCAGCTTAGCGTCCGGTAGCGGGGGTGGGGAGACCCAGTACTTC. Translated, it gives CASSLASGSGGGETQYF.

The CDR3 loop is CASSLAIPGTSGKETQYF. CDR3 sequence (DNA): TGTGCCAGCAGCTTAGCGATTCCCGGGACTAGCGGAAAAGAGACCCAGTACTTC. V usage is TRBV7-2 and J usage is TRBJ2-5, with TRBD2 identical over 11 bases. This CDR3 has 18 amino acids. J lost 3 bases, V lost 0 bases, and 9 bases had no gene match. Per germline, CDR1 SGHTA and CDR2 FQGNSA. The variable domain in full, with the rest retrieved from reference TRBV7-2 and TRBJ2-5, is GAGVSQSPSNKVTEKGKDVELRCDPISGHTALYWYRQSLGQGLEFLIYFQGNSAPDKSGLPSDRFSAERTGGSVSTLTIQRTQQEDSAVYLCASSLAIPGTSGKETQYFGPGTRLLVL.

The chain joins TRBV5-6 to TRBJ2-7; D not resolved. The CDR3 spans 14 residues. Germline loops: CDR1 SGHDT, CDR2 YYEEEE. Trimming took off 2 bases at V and 2 bases at J, with 11 bases between the two ends. The CDR3 DNA sequence: TGTGCCAGCAGCTTTCACGGATCCACCTACGAGCAGTACTTC. As protein: CASSFHGSTYEQYF.